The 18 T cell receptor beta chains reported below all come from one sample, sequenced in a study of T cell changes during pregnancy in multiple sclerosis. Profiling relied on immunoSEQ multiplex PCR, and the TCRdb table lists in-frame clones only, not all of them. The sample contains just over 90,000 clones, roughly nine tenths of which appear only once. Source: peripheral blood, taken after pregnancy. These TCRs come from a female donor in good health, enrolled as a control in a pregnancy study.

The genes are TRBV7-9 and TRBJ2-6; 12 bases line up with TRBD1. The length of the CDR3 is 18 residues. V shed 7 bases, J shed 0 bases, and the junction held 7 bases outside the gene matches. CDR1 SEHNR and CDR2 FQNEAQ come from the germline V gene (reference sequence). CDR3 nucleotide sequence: TGTGCCAGCACCCGGGGACAGGGGGCCGACTCTGGGGCCAACGTCCTGACTTTC. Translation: CASTRGQGADSGANVLTF.

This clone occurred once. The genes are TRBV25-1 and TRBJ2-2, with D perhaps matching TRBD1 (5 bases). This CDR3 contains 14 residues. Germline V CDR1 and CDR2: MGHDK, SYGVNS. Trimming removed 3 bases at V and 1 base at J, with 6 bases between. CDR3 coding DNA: TGTGCCAGCAGTGACACAGGGAACACCGGGGAGCTGTTTTTT. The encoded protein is CASSDTGNTGELFF. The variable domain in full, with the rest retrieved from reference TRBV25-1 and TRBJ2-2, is EADIYQTPRYLVIGTGKKITLECSQTMGHDKMYWYQQDPGMELHLIHYSYGVNSTEKGDLSSESTVSRIRTEHFPLTLESARPSHTSQYLCASSDTGNTGELFFGEGSRLTVL.

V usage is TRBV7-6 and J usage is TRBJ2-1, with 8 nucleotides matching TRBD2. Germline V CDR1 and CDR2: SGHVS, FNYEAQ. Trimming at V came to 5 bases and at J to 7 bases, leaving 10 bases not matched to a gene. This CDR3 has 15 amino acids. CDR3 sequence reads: CASSLTTGTSNEQFF. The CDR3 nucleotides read TGTGCCAGCAGCCTAACCACGGGGACTAGTAATGAGCAGTTCTTC.

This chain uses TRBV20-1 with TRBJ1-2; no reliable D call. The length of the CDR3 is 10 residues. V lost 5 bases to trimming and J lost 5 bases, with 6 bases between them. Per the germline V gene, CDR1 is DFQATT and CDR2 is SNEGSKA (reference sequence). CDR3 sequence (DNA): TGCAGTGCTCTCGTATATGGCTACACCTTC. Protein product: CSALVYGYTF.

CDR3 nucleotides: TGTGCCAGCTCACCGGGAGGGTCAGCAGATCCAGAGACCCAGTACTTC. Its protein product is CASSPGGSADPETQYF. V and J are TRBV18 and TRBJ2-5; 7 bases map to TRBD2. This CDR3 spans 16 amino acids. After removal of 3 bases from V and 4 bases from J, the junction contained 11 bases not matched to a gene. The germline CDR1 and CDR2 sequences are KGHSH and LQKENI.

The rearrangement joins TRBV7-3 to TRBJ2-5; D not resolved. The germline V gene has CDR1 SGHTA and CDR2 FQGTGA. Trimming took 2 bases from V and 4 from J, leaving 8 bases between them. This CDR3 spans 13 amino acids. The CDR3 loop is CASSLFPGETQYF. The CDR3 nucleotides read TGTGCCAGCAGCTTATTCCCGGGAGAGACCCAGTACTTC.

Written as DNA, the CDR3 is TGTGCCAGCAGCTCCAGGGTTACCGGGGAGCTGTTTTTT. Protein product: CASSSRVTGELFF. This rearrangement joins TRBV5-4 to TRBJ2-2; D possibly corresponds to TRBD1 (5 bases). CDR1 SGHNT and CDR2 YYREEE come from the germline V gene (reference sequence). Trimming removed 3 bases at V and 5 bases at J, with 8 bases between. The CDR3 spans 13 residues.

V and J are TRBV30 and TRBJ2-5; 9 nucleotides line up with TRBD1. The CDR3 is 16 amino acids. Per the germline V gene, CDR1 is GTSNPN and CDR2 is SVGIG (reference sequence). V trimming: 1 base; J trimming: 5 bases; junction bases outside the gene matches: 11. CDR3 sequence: CAWSEAGTGRGETQYF. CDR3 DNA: TGTGCCTGGAGTGAGGCCGGGACAGGGAGGGGGGAGACCCAGTACTTC.

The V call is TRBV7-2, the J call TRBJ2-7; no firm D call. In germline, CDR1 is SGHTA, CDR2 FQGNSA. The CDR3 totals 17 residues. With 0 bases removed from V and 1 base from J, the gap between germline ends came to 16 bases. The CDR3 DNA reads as TGTGCCAGCAGCTTAGCGCTTTCCGGTTCGCGGTCCTACGAGCAGTACTTC. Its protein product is CASSLALSGSRSYEQYF.

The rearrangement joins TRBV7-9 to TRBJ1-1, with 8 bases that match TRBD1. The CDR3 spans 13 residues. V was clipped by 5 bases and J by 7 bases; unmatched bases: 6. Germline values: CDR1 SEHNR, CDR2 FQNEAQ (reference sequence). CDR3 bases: TGTGCCAGCAGCAACTTACAGGGGGATGAAGCTTTCTTT. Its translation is CASSNLQGDEAFF.

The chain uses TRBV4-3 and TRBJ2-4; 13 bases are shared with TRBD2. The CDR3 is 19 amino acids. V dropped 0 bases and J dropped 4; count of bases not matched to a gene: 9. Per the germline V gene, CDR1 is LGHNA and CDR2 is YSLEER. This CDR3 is CASSQETSGGKRRKNIQYF. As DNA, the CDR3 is TGCGCCAGCAGCCAAGAGACTAGCGGGGGGAAAAGACGTAAAAACATTCAGTACTTC.

The CDR3, as DNA: TGTGCTAGTGCCTGGAGGGAATCCACAGATACGCAGTATTTT. This encodes CASAWRESTDTQYF. The chain links TRBV12-5 to TRBJ2-3, with D possibly being TRBD2 (6 bases). Germline CDR1 reads LGHNT; CDR2 reads FRNRAP. The germline V and J ends were trimmed by 7 bases and 2 bases, with 13 bases remaining between them. The CDR3 is 14 amino acids.

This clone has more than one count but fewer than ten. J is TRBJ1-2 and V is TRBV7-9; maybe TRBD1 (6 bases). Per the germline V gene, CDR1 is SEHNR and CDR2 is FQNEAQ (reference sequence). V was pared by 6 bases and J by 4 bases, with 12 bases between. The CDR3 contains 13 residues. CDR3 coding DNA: TGTGCCAGCAGGGCCGGGACAAGCTATGGCTACACCTTC. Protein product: CASRAGTSYGYTF.

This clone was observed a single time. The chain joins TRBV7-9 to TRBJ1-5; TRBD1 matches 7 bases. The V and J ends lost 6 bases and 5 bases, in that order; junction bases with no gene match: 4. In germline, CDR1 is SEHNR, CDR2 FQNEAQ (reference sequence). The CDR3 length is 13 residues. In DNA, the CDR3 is TGTGCCAGCAGTTCAGACAGGGATCAGCCCCAGCATTTT. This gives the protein CASSSDRDQPQHF.

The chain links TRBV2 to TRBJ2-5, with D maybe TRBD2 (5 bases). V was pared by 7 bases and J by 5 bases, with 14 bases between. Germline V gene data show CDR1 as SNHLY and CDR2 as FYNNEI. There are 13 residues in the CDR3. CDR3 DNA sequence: TGTGCCAGCAAGGTTTTCCGCGGGGAGACCCAGTACTTC. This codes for CASKVFRGETQYF.

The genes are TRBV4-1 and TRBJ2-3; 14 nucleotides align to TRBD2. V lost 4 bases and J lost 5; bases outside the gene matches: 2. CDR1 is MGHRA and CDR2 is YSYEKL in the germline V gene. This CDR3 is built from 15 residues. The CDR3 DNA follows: TGCGCCAGCAGCCGACTAGCGGGGGGGGGAGATACGCAGTATTTT. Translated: CASSRLAGGGDTQYF.

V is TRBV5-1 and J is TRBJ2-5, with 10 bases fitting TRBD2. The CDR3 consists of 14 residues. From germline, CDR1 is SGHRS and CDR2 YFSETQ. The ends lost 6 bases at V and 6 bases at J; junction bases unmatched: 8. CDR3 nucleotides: TGCGCCAGCAAGGCTAGCGGGGGTCAAAAGACCCAGTACTTC. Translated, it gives CASKASGGQKTQYF. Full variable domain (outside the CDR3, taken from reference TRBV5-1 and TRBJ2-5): KAGVTQTPRYLIKTRGQQVTLSCSPISGHRSVSWYQQTPGQGLQFLFEYFSETQRNKGNFPGRFSGRQFSNSRSEMNVSTLELGDSALYLCASKASGGQKTQYFGPGTRLLVL.

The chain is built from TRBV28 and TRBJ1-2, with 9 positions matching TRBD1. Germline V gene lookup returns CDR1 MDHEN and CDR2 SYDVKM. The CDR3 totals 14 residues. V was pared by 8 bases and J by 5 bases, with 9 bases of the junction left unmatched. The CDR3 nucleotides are TGTGCCAGCGAAACCCAAGGGACAGGGTATGGCTACACCTTC. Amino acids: CASETQGTGYGYTF.